This T cell receptor beta chain was sequenced for a study of OX40 agonist ivuxolimab in advanced cancers. Study details: While on treatment, patients had intravenous ivuxolimab at 0.01 to 10 mg/kg every 2 weeks.

Germline CDR1 is LNHDA and CDR2 is SQIVND (reference sequence). Trimming removed 6 bases from V and 2 bases from J, with 14 bases in between. The CDR3 loop spans 15 amino acids. This table comes from immunoSEQ multiplex PCR, and its TCRdb copy is limited to in-frame clones, with some not included. Of tens of thousands of clones listed, roughly four fifths are singletons. This clonotype was sampled from an adult with an advanced solid tumor such as melanoma, head and neck, liver or kidney cancer. V and J are TRBV19 and TRBJ1-5; TRBD1 might be the D (5 bases). The sequenced sample was CD4+ or CD8+ T cells sorted from blood, obtained in a trial of the OX40 agonist ivuxolimab. For the CDR3, the DNA is TGTGCCAGTAGGAGTGAGGGGACTGGCAATCAGCCCCAGCATTTT. Protein product: CASRSEGTGNQPQHF.